Listed below are T cell receptor beta chains from one sample, sequenced in a study of cytomegalovirus exposure and HLA in healthy donors. The table came from immunoSEQ multiplex PCR; TCRdb's copy has only in-frame clones and leaves some out. The table shows approximately 82,000 clones, with roughly 94% occurring only once. The sequencing input was PBMCs. These receptors were obtained from a woman between 18 and 30 years old in good health and CMV-seronegative. CDR3s include the opening cysteine and the closing phenylalanine or tryptophan. D genes are given only for firm matches. Size tells how often a clone was seen (once, few, many) or the class of an expanded clone, and some rows leave it out.

TRBJ2-7	TRBD1	-	TRBV5-1	CASSLTGPDYEQYF	TGCGCCAGCAGCCTGACAGGGCCAGACTACGAGCAGTACTTC
TRBJ2-5	TRBD2	-	TRBV11-2	CASSLGGGPHQETQYF	TGTGCCAGCAGCTTAGGCGGGGGGCCCCATCAAGAGACCCAGTACTTC
TRBJ1-1	TRBD1	-	TRBV28	CASSPGQDIGSPGAFF	TGTGCCAGCAGTCCGGGACAGGATATAGGAAGCCCGGGGGCTTTCTTT
TRBJ1-2	TRBD1	-	TRBV7-2	CASSRTGGYGYTF	TGTGCCAGCAGCCGGACAGGGGGCTATGGCTACACCTTC
TRBJ2-3	TRBD2	once	TRBV11-2	CASRPTSGTPTSTDTQYF	TGTGCCAGCAGGCCAACTAGCGGGACCCCCACTAGCACAGATACGCAGTATTTT
TRBJ2-7	TRBD1	-	TRBV19	CASGTGHGSYEQYF	TGTGCCAGTGGGACAGGGCACGGCTCCTACGAGCAGTACTTC
TRBJ2-6	TRBD1	-	TRBV6-4	CASSPGQGSGANVLTF	TGTGCCAGCAGCCCGGGACAGGGCTCTGGGGCCAACGTCCTGACTTTC
TRBJ2-4	-	-	TRBV28	CASSGTQGPGNIQYF	TGTGCCAGCAGTGGAACCCAGGGGCCAGGAAACATTCAGTACTTC
TRBJ2-7	-	-	TRBV27	CASSLAGDEQYF	TGTGCCAGCAGTTTAGCAGGGGACGAGCAGTACTTC
TRBJ2-7	TRBD1	-	TRBV30	CAWSVARGPYEQYF	TGTGCCTGGAGTGTAGCCAGGGGGCCCTACGAGCAGTACTTC
TRBJ2-7	-	-	TRBV7-2	CASSSSQGGGEQYF	TGTGCCAGCAGCTCGTCTCAGGGGGGAGGCGAGCAGTACTTC
TRBJ2-3	-	-	TRBV9	CASSVDARSPDTQYF	TGTGCCAGCAGCGTAGATGCGAGAAGCCCAGATACGCAGTATTTT
TRBJ2-1	TRBD1	-	TRBV7-2	CASSQRTGEQFF	TGTGCCAGCAGCCAAAGGACAGGCGAGCAGTTCTTC
TRBJ2-3	TRBD2	-	TRBV7-2	CASSRTSGRGSDTQYF	TGTGCCAGCAGCCGGACTAGCGGGAGAGGGTCAGATACGCAGTATTTT
TRBJ2-3	-	-	TRBV5-1	CASRWSGDRTDTQYF	TGCGCCAGCAGATGGTCGGGGGACCGCACAGATACGCAGTATTTT
TRBJ2-5	TRBD2	-	TRBV5-1	CASSLPLAGGETQYF	TGCGCCAGCAGCTTGCCCCTAGCGGGAGGGGAGACCCAGTACTTC
TRBJ2-3	TRBD2	-	TRBV7-2	CASSLAGGFSTDTQYF	TGTGCCAGCAGCTTAGCGGGGGGGTTTAGCACAGATACGCAGTATTTT
TRBJ1-2	-	few	TRBV5-1	CASSARQSNYGYTF	TGCGCCAGCAGCGCTAGACAGTCTAACTATGGCTACACCTTC
TRBJ1-2	-	-	TRBV5-4	CASSWAGEDYGYTF	TGTGCCAGCAGCTGGGCGGGGGAGGACTATGGCTACACCTTC
TRBJ2-1	TRBD2	-	TRBV28	CASSLWGLRTSGPLSYNEQFF	TGTGCCAGCAGTTTATGGGGTCTACGGACTAGCGGTCCTCTCTCCTACAATGAGCAGTTCTTC
TRBJ2-1	-	-	TRBV30	CAWSRSFYNEQFF	TGTGCCTGGAGTCGGAGCTTCTACAATGAGCAGTTCTTC
TRBJ2-7	-	once	TRBV5-4	CASSGGGQTTYEQYF	TGTGCCAGCAGCGGAGGGGGACAGACTACCTACGAGCAGTACTTC
TRBJ1-5	-	-	TRBV27	CASSDYLPAPDRSNQPQHF	TGTGCCAGCAGTGATTATCTCCCAGCCCCGGACAGAAGCAATCAGCCCCAGCATTTT
TRBJ2-5	TRBD2	-	TRBV15	CATSRPVLSGSGGETQYF	TGTGCCACCAGCAGACCAGTTCTTAGCGGGAGTGGGGGAGAGACCCAGTACTTC
TRBJ2-3	TRBD1	-	TRBV18	CASSSDRGLRSTDTQYF	TGTGCCAGCTCAAGCGACAGGGGGCTCCGGTCCACAGATACGCAGTATTTT
TRBJ2-2	TRBD2	-	TRBV11-3	CASSSSHSSNSGLTGELFF	TGTGCCAGCAGCTCCTCTCATTCCTCGAATAGCGGGCTCACCGGGGAGCTGTTTTTT
TRBJ2-7	TRBD2	-	TRBV7-2	CASSLGELLAGAYEQYF	TGTGCCAGCAGCTTAGGGGAGTTGCTGGCGGGAGCCTACGAGCAGTACTTC
TRBJ2-1	-	-	TRBV5-1	CASSLDRLNEQFF	TGCGCCAGCAGCTTGGACAGGTTAAATGAGCAGTTCTTC
TRBJ2-7	-	-	TRBV20-1	CSAGRGREQYF	TGCAGTGCTGGCCGTGGTCGCGAGCAGTACTTC
TRBJ2-1	TRBD2	-	TRBV29-1	CSVETSGTHYNEQFF	TGCAGCGTTGAGACTAGCGGAACCCACTACAATGAGCAGTTCTTC
TRBJ1-1	-	-	TRBV7-2	CASSSVRGSGTEAFF	TGTGCCAGCAGCTCGGTTAGGGGCAGTGGCACTGAAGCTTTCTTT
TRBJ2-1	TRBD1	-	TRBV2	CASRGDRVHEQFF	TGTGCCAGCAGGGGGGACAGGGTCCATGAGCAGTTCTTC
TRBJ1-2	-	-	TRBV4-1	CASSLLRDKTNYGYTF	TGCGCCAGCAGCCTGCTCCGGGACAAGACTAACTATGGCTACACCTTC
TRBJ2-5	TRBD2	-	TRBV11-2	CASSWGLAVGETQYF	TGTGCCAGCAGCTGGGGACTAGCGGTCGGAGAGACCCAGTACTTC
TRBJ1-5	-	-	TRBV4-1	CASSQPKAGYQPQHF	TGCGCCAGCAGCCAACCGAAGGCGGGGTATCAGCCCCAGCATTTT
TRBJ1-2	-	-	TRBV30	CAWSVRRGYGYTF	TGTGCCTGGAGTGTAAGGCGGGGGTATGGCTACACCTTC
TRBJ1-5	TRBD1	-	TRBV18	CASSPTGGNQPQHF	TGTGCCAGCTCACCGACAGGGGGCAATCAGCCCCAGCATTTT
TRBJ2-5	-	-	TRBV10-1	CASSETGFETQYF	TGCGCCAGCAGTGAAACAGGCTTTGAGACCCAGTACTTC
TRBJ2-5	-	-	TRBV30	CAWSFGLGETQYF	TGTGCCTGGAGTTTCGGACTGGGAGAGACCCAGTACTTC
TRBJ2-7	TRBD2	-	TRBV28	CASTREGRDEQYF	TGTGCCAGCACCCGGGAGGGAAGGGACGAGCAGTACTTC
TRBJ1-2	-	-	TRBV5-6	CASSLASRSFYGYTF	TGTGCCAGCAGCTTGGCCAGTAGGAGTTTCTATGGCTACACCTTC